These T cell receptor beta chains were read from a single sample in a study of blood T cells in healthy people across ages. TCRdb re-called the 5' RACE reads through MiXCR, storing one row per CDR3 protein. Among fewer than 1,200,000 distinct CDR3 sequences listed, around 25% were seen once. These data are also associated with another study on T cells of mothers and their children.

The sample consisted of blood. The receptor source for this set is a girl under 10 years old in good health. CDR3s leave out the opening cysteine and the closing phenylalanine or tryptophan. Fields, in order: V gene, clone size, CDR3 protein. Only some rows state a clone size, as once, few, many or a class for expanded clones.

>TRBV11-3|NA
ASSLLRGSGNEQF
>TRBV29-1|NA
SVEATSREQY
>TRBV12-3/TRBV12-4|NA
ASSPSLPGTGELF
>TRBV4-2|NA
ASSQEQGIVNEQF
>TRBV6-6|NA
ATKNRGIQY
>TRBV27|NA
ASSSYSPGQGDQPQH
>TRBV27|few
ASGRQASYNEQF
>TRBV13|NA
ASSPNGPDTQY
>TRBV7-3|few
ASSFNALNEQF
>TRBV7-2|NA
ASSFLQGEETQY